The 28 T cell receptor beta chains below come from one sample, sequenced in a study of shared clonotypes between healthy human individuals. Assay used: immunoSEQ multiplex PCR; TCRdb lists only in-frame clones, some missing. The data contain 2 million to 2.5 million clones, almost 96% of them seen just once; the ten biggest clones take up 0.1% to 0.15%. Sequenced material: naive CD4+ T cells sorted from blood. The subset: CD45RA+ positively selected. These receptors came from a man aged 18 to 35 in good health.

The chain uses TRBV6-5 and TRBJ2-2; D not resolved. V shed 4 bases and J shed 5 bases, with 8 bases lying between them. This CDR3 is built from 13 residues. Per the germline V gene, CDR1 is MNHEY and CDR2 is SVGAGI. The CDR3 coding sequence is TGTGCCAGCAGTTTGTTGGCTACCGGGGAGCTGTTTTTT. This gives the protein CASSLLATGELFF.

The rearrangement links TRBV7-2 to TRBJ2-3; D ambiguous. Trimming shortened V by 5 bases and J by 0 bases, and 12 bases separated the two germline ends. The CDR3 totals 15 residues. Germline CDR1 reads SGHTA; CDR2 reads FQGNSA. The CDR3 region is CASSPPAASTDTQYF. CDR3 nucleotide sequence: TGTGCCAGCAGCCCGCCCGCGGCTAGCACAGATACGCAGTATTTT.

The rearrangement uses TRBV28 and TRBJ2-7; possibly TRBD2 for D (7 bases). V lost 3 bases and J lost 3, with 12 bases in between. There are 14 residues in the CDR3. Germline V gene data show CDR1 as MDHEN and CDR2 as SYDVKM. CDR3 sequence reads: CASSLGGPFYEQYF. CDR3 bases: TGTGCCAGCAGTTTGGGGGGGCCGTTCTACGAGCAGTACTTC. The whole variable domain, remainder taken from reference TRBV28 and TRBJ2-7, is DVKVTQSSRYLVKRTGEKVFLECVQDMDHENMFWYRQDPGLGLRLIYFSYDVKMKEKGDIPEGYSVSREKKERFSLILESASTNQTSMYLCASSLGGPFYEQYFGPGTRLTVT.

The chain recombines TRBV29-1 with TRBJ2-3; D perhaps matches TRBD1 (5 bases). CDR3 length: 15 amino acids. From germline, CDR1 is SQVTM and CDR2 ANQGSEA. Trimming stripped 4 bases from V and 0 bases from J, with 14 bases between. CDR3 protein: CSVAQGSTSTDTQYF. CDR3 nucleotides: TGCAGCGTTGCCCAGGGCTCTACTAGCACAGATACGCAGTATTTT.

This clone was picked up one time. This chain links TRBV9 with TRBJ2-7; the D call may be TRBD1 or TRBD2 (5 bases each). The CDR3 is 18 residues long. V was trimmed by 2 bases and J by 4 bases, leaving 25 bases between them. CDR1 and CDR2 from the germline V gene are SGDLS and YYNGEE. Here the CDR3 DNA reads TGTGCCAGCAGCGTTCGTCCGGACCGGGACCACCCCTCATACGAGCAGTACTTC. It yields the protein CASSVRPDRDHPSYEQYF. The full variable domain, with the rest looked up from reference TRBV9 and TRBJ2-7, is DSGVTQTPKHLITATGQRVTLRCSPRSGDLSVYWYQQSLDQGLQFLIQYYNGEERAKGNILERFSAQQFPDLHSELNLSSLELGDSALYFCASSVRPDRDHPSYEQYFGPGTRLTVT.

DNA of the CDR3: TGTGCCAGCTCACCAAATGGGTCCGGGACTTTGTTAAAGAGCTCTGGGGCCAACGTCCTGACTTTC. Amino acid sequence: CASSPNGSGTLLKSSGANVLTF. The J gene is TRBJ2-6, the V gene TRBV18, with D maybe TRBD2 (6 bases). Per the germline V gene, CDR1 is KGHSH and CDR2 is LQKENI. CDR3 size: 22 residues. V lost 2 bases, J lost 0 bases, and 26 bases lay in between.

This clone was seen once. The same CDR3 arises from other DNA sequences in this sample as well. J is TRBJ2-3 and V is TRBV27; the D is unclear. With 2 bases removed from V and 5 bases from J, the gap between germline ends came to 5 bases. The CDR3 runs 12 residues. Germline CDR1 is MNHEY and CDR2 is SMNVEV (reference sequence). The CDR3 DNA reads as TGTGCCAGCAGTTTACTAGGAGATACGCAGTATTTT. This translates into CASSLLGDTQYF.

V and J are TRBV21-1 and TRBJ1-1; the listed D gene, TRBD1, was not tested against the DNA. TRBV21-1 is noted as a pseudogene. The CDR3 has 10 residues. The CDR3 spells CASQDTEAFF. The DNA for the CDR3 is TGTGCCAGCCAGGACACTGAAGCTTTCTTT.

The chain couples TRBV19 to TRBJ1-5; maybe TRBD1 (6 bases). Germline values: CDR1 LNHDA, CDR2 SQIVND (reference sequence). The CDR3 loop spans 13 amino acids. V gave up 4 bases and J gave up 8 bases, with 12 bases separating them. In nucleotides, the CDR3 is TGTGCCAGTAGTACAGGGGCAGGGGAGCCCCAGCATTTT. Amino acids: CASSTGAGEPQHF.

CDR3 amino acids: CASSLGDGGNTEAFF. The DNA of the CDR3 is TGCGCCAGCAGCTTGGGTGACGGTGGGAACACTGAAGCTTTCTTT. This chain links TRBV5-1 with TRBJ1-1, with D unresolved. The germline V gene has CDR1 SGHRS and CDR2 YFSETQ. The V end lost 0 bases, the J end lost 1 base, and 10 bases lay between the germline ends. The CDR3 runs 15 residues.

The chain links TRBV2 to TRBJ1-5; 8 bases agree with TRBD1. The junction had 5 bases not matched to a gene; V was cut back by 4 bases and J by 3 bases. There are 15 residues in the CDR3. Germline V lookup: CDR1 SNHLY, CDR2 FYNNEI. The CDR3 is CASSAETGDNQPQHF. In DNA, the CDR3 is TGTGCCAGCAGTGCCGAGACAGGGGACAATCAGCCCCAGCATTTT.

About this clone itself: The same CDR3 is also encoded by other DNA sequences in this sample. V usage is TRBV5-1 and J usage is TRBJ2-7; TRBD2 matches at 8 bases. The CDR3 loop spans 15 amino acids. V lost 2 bases to trimming and J lost 0 bases; unmatched junction nucleotides: 4. Germline CDR1 and CDR2: SGHRS and YFSETQ. The CDR3 coding sequence is TGCGCCAGCAGCTTAAGAACTAGCGGCTCCTACGAGCAGTACTTC. Translating gives CASSLRTSGSYEQYF. The complete variable domain, with remaining parts taken from reference TRBV5-1 and TRBJ2-7, reads KAGVTQTPRYLIKTRGQQVTLSCSPISGHRSVSWYQQTPGQGLQFLFEYFSETQRNKGNFPGRFSGRQFSNSRSEMNVSTLELGDSALYLCASSLRTSGSYEQYFGPGTRLTVT.

Comments on this clone: The junction differs from germline at one of its ends, possibly a read error. The chain links TRBV28 to TRBJ2-7; D gene unclear. Germline V CDR1 and CDR2: MDHEN, SYDVKM. The CDR3 totals 11 residues. CDR3: CASSLGRQLFF. Here the CDR3 DNA reads TGTGCCAGCAGTTTAGGCAGACAACTTTTCTTC.

The chain links TRBV7-3 to TRBJ2-7; D possibly corresponds to TRBD2 (6 bases). This CDR3 has 16 amino acids. Between the trimmed V and J ends, which lost 5 bases and 4 bases, there was a span of 21 bases. CDR1 is SGHTA and CDR2 is FQGTGA in the germline V gene. This chain's CDR3 is CASSHPRRGPLYEQYF. The CDR3, as DNA: TGTGCCAGCAGCCATCCGAGGAGGGGACCACTTTACGAGCAGTACTTC.

V and J are TRBV6-5 and TRBJ1-2; D is unresolved. V lost 0 bases to trimming and J lost 6 bases, with 17 bases between them. CDR1 and CDR2 from the germline V gene are MNHEY and SVGAGI. The CDR3 runs to 16 residues. The CDR3 is CASSYSPGLESDGYTF. The CDR3 bases are TGTGCCAGCAGTTACTCCCCAGGCCTGGAATCGGATGGCTACACCTTC.

The chain recombines TRBV10-3 with TRBJ2-7, with 8 bases matching TRBD1. Germline CDR1 and CDR2: ENHRY and SYGVKD. CDR3 length: 13 residues. The trim removed 6 bases at V and 4 bases at J, leaving 5 bases unmatched. CDR3 sequence reads: CAISNRDRYEQYF. The CDR3 DNA reads TGTGCCATCAGCAACCGGGACAGGTACGAGCAGTACTTC.

V gene TRBV9 combines with J gene TRBJ1-2; 8 bases agree with TRBD1. V shed 3 bases and J 2 bases; nucleotides not matched to a gene: 9. In germline, CDR1 is SGDLS, CDR2 YYNGEE. The CDR3 loop spans 16 amino acids. The DNA of the CDR3 is TGTGCCAGCAGCGCAGGCGGACAGGGCAGGAACTATGGCTACACCTTC. Its protein product is CASSAGGQGRNYGYTF.

The chain carries TRBV6-1 and TRBJ2-7; TRBD2 matches at 11 bases. With V trimmed by 3 bases and J by 2 bases, 3 bases remained unmatched. Germline CDR1 MNHNS, CDR2 SASEGT. This CDR3 contains 15 residues. CDR3 residues: CASSEPGLAAYEQYF. DNA of the CDR3: TGTGCCAGCAGTGAGCCGGGACTAGCGGCCTACGAGCAGTACTTC.

The CDR3 DNA reads as TGTGCCAGCAGCTTGGCCGGTCCGAGACAAGAGACCCAGTACTTC. Amino acid sequence: CASSLAGPRQETQYF. The chain employs TRBV5-4 and TRBJ2-5; D remains ambiguous. Germline assignment: CDR1 SGHNT and CDR2 YYREEE (reference sequence). The CDR3 has 15 amino acids. V gave up 0 bases and J gave up 2 bases, with 11 bases separating them.

The chain uses TRBV7-9 and TRBJ1-2, with 9 bases that match TRBD1. With 4 bases clipped from V and 6 bases from J, the junction kept 6 bases outside the gene matches. This CDR3 is built from 14 residues. Germline V CDR1 and CDR2: SEHNR, FQNEAQ (reference sequence). The DNA for the CDR3 is TGTGCCAGCAGCTACCGGGACAGGGTCCATGGCTACACCTTC. Amino acid sequence: CASSYRDRVHGYTF.

The chain is built from TRBV6-5 and TRBJ1-6; unclear D gene. Trimming pared 5 bases from V and 3 bases from J, leaving 8 bases between. CDR1 MNHEY and CDR2 SVGAGI come from the germline V gene. The CDR3 spans 14 residues. In nucleotides, the CDR3 is TGTGCCAGCAGTGATCGGAACTATAATTCACCCCTCCACTTT. Translating it yields CASSDRNYNSPLHF.

The J gene is TRBJ2-5, the V gene TRBV25-1; D not resolved. The CDR3 sequence is 12 residues long. Germline CDR1 reads MGHDK; CDR2 reads SYGVNS. Trimming shortened V by 7 bases and J by 5 bases, and 11 bases separated the two germline ends. CDR3 sequence reads: CASTEEGETQYF. In DNA form, the CDR3 reads TGTGCCAGCACCGAAGAAGGGGAGACCCAGTACTTC. Full variable domain (rest looked up from reference TRBV25-1 and TRBJ2-5): EADIYQTPRYLVIGTGKKITLECSQTMGHDKMYWYQQDPGMELHLIHYSYGVNSTEKGDLSSESTVSRIRTEHFPLTLESARPSHTSQYLCASTEEGETQYFGPGTRLLVL.

The V and J genes are TRBV2 and TRBJ2-5; D is perhaps TRBD1 (5 bases). The end of the DNA fits TRBJ2-7 better, so the J call may be wrong. Germline V lookup: CDR1 SNHLY, CDR2 FYNNEI. This CDR3 contains 14 residues. In nucleotides, the CDR3 is TGTGCCAGCAGTGAAGCTCAGGGAAGGCACGAGCAGTACTTC. Its translation: CASSEAQGRHEQYF.

V and J are TRBV5-1 and TRBJ2-3; 11 nucleotides agree with TRBD2. This CDR3 region has 16 residues. Germline V gene data show CDR1 as SGHRS and CDR2 as YFSETQ. With V trimmed by 4 bases and J by 4 bases, 8 bases remained unmatched. CDR3 nucleotide sequence: TGCGCCAGCAGCATCCCGACTAGCGGGGCGGCAGATACGCAGTATTTT. Amino acid sequence: CASSIPTSGAADTQYF.

This sequence joins TRBV28 and TRBJ2-7; 10 nucleotides line up with TRBD1. Germline V gives CDR1 MDHEN, CDR2 SYDVKM. V shed 6 bases and J 9 bases; nucleotides not matched to a gene: 14. There are 15 residues in the CDR3. The CDR3 loop is CASRPRDRGNTRQYF. CDR3 bases: TGTGCCAGCAGACCACGGGACAGGGGAAATACTAGGCAGTACTTC. The full variable domain, its missing parts supplied by reference TRBV28 and TRBJ2-7, is DVKVTQSSRYLVKRTGEKVFLECVQDMDHENMFWYRQDPGLGLRLIYFSYDVKMKEKGDIPEGYSVSREKKERFSLILESASTNQTSMYLCASRPRDRGNTRQYFGPGTRLTVT.

This chain links TRBV30 with TRBJ2-7; 10 bases agree with TRBD1. The V segment lost 5 bases and the J segment 6 bases; nucleotides outside the gene matches: 7. The CDR3 is 13 amino acids. Germline V gene sequence: CDR1 GTSNPN, CDR2 SVGIG (reference sequence). Written as DNA, the CDR3 is TGTGCCTGGGGGGACAGGGGTTTCGGCGAGCAGTACTTC. As protein: CAWGDRGFGEQYF.

As regards this clone: Within the sample, other DNA sequences also encode this same CDR3. V usage is TRBV6-5 and J usage is TRBJ2-7; D is unresolved. Germline assignment: CDR1 MNHEY and CDR2 SVGAGI. The CDR3 runs to 11 residues. Trimming removed 5 bases at V and 4 bases at J, with 6 bases between. This CDR3 is CASSNLYEQYF. The CDR3 bases are TGTGCCAGCAGTAATCTATACGAGCAGTACTTC.

The V call is TRBV19, the J call TRBJ1-2; D gene unclear. The V gene's germline CDR1 is LNHDA and CDR2 SQIVND (reference sequence). Trimming removed 3 bases from V and 2 bases from J, with 13 bases in between. The CDR3 sequence is 15 residues long. CDR3: CASSMRQQSNYGYTF. The CDR3 nucleotides are TGTGCCAGTAGTATGCGGCAGCAGTCCAACTATGGCTACACCTTC. The full variable domain, completed using reference TRBV19 and TRBJ1-2, is DGGITQSPKYLFRKEGQNVTLSCEQNLNHDAMYWYRQDPGQGLRLIYYSQIVNDFQKGDIAEGYSVSREKKESFPLTVTSAQKNPTAFYLCASSMRQQSNYGYTFGSGTRLTVV.